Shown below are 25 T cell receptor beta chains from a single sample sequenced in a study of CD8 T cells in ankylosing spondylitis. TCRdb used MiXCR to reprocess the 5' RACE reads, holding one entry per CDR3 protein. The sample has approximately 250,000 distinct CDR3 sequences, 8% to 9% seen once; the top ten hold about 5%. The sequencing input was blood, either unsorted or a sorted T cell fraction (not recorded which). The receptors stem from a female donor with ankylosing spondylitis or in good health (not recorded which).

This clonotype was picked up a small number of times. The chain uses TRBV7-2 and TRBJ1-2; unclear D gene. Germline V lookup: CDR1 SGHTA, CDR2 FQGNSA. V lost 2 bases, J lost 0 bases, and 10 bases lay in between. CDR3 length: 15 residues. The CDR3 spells CASSLLRGANYGYTF. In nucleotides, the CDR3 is TGTGCCAGCAGCTTATTACGGGGAGCTAACTATGGCTACACCTTC.

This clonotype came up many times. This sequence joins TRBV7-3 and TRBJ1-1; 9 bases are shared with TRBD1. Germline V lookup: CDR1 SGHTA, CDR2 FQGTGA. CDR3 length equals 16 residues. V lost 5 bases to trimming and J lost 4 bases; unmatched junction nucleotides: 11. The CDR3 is CASSPRTGEYGTEAFF. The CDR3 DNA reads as TGTGCCAGCAGCCCGAGGACAGGGGAATATGGCACTGAAGCTTTCTTT.

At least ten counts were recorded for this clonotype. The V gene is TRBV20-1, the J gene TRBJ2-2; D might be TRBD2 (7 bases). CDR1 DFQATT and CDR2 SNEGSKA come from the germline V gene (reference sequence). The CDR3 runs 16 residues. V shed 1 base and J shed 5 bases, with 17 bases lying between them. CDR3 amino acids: CSARGGRGRLTGELFF. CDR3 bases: TGCAGTGCTAGAGGGGGGAGGGGGAGGTTAACCGGGGAGCTGTTTTTT.

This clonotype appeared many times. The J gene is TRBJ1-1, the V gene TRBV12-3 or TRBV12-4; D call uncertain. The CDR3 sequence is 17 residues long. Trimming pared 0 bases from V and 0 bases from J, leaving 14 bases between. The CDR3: CASSLAGVGSLNTEAFF. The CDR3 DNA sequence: TGTGCCAGCAGTTTAGCCGGGGTGGGCAGCCTGAACACTGAAGCTTTCTTT.

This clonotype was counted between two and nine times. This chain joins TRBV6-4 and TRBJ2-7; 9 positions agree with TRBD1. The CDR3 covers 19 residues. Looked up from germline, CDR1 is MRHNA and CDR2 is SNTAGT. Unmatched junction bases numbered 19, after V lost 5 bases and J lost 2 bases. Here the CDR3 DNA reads TGTGCCAGCAGTCACGACACCGGGCGTGGGACAGGGAAGACCTACGAGCAGTACTTC. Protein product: CASSHDTGRGTGKTYEQYF.

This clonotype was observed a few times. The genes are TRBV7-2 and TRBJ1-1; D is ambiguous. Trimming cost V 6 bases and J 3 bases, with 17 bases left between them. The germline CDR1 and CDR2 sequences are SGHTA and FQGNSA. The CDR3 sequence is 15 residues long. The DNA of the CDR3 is TGTGCCAGCAGGGCGGAGGGCGGATGGGACACTGAAGCTTTCTTT. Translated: CASRAEGGWDTEAFF.

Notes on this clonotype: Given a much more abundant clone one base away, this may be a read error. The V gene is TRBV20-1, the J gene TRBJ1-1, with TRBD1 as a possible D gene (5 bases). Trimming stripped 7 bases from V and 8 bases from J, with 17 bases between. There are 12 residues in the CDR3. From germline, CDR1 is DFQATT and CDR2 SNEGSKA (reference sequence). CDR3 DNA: TGCAGTGTTCCCGGGGCTCCCTGGGAAGCTTTCTTT. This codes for CSVPGAPWEAFF.

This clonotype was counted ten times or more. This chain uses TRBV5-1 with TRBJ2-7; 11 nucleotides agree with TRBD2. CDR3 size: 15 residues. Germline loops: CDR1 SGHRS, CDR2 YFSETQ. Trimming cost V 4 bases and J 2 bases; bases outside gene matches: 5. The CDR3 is CASSPAGLAAYEQYF. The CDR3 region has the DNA TGCGCCAGCAGCCCCGCGGGACTAGCGGCCTACGAGCAGTACTTC.

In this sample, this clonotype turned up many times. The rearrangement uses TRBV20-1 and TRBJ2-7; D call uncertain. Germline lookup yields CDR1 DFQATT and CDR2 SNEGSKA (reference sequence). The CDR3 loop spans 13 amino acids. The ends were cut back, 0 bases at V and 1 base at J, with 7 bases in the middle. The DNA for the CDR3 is TGCAGTGCTAGAGATATTGGTTCCTACGAGCAGTACTTC. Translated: CSARDIGSYEQYF.

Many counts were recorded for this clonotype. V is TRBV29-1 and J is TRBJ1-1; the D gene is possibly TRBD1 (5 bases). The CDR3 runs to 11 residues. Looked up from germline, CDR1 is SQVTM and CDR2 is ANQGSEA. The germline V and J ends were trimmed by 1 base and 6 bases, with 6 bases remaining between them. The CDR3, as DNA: TGCAGCGTTGAAGTGGGGGCTGAAGCTTTCTTT. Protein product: CSVEVGAEAFF.

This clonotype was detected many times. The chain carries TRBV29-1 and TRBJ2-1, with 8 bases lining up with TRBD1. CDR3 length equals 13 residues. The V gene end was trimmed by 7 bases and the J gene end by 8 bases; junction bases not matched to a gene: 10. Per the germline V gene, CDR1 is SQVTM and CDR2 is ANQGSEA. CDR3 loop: CSGSGTGSHEQFF. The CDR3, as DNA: TGCAGCGGGTCCGGGACAGGATCTCATGAGCAGTTCTTC.

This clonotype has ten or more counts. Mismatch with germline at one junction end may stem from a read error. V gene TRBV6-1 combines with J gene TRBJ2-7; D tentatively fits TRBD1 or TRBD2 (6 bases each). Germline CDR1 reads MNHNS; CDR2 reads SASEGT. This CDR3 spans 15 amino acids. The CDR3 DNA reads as TGTGCCAGCAGCGAAGAGGGGGACTGGGCGTACGAGCAGTACTTC. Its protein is CASSEEGDWAYEQYF.

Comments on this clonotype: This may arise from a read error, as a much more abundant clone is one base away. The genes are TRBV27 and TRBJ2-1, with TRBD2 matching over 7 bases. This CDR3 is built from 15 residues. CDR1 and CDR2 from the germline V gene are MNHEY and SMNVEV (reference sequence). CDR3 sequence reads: CTSRPLAVAYNEQFF. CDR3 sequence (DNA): TGTACCAGCAGGCCTCTAGCGGTCGCTTACAATGAGCAGTTCTTC.

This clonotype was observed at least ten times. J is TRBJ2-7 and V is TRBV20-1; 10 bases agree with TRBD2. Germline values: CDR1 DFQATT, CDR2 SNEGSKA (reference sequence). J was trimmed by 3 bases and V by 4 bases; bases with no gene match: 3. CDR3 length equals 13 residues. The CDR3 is CSAKREGGYEQYF. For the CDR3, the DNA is TGCAGTGCTAAGCGGGAGGGCGGCTACGAGCAGTACTTC.

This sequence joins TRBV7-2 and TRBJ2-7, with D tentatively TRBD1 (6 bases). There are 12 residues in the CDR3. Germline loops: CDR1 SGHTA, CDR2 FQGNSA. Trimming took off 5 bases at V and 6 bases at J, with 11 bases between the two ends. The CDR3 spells CASSPQGIEQYF. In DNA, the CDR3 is TGTGCCAGCAGCCCACAGGGAATCGAGCAGTACTTC. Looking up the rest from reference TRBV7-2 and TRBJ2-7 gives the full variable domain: GAGVSQSPSNKVTEKGKDVELRCDPISGHTALYWYRQSLGQGLEFLIYFQGNSAPDKSGLPSDRFSAERTGGSVSTLTIQRTQQEDSAVYLCASSPQGIEQYFGPGTRLTVT.

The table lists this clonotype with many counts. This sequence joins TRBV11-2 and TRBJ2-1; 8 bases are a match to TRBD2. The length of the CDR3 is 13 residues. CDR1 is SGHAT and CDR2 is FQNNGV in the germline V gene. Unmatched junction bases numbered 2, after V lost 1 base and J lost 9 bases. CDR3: CASSLGAGAEQFF. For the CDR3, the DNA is TGTGCCAGCAGCTTAGGAGCGGGGGCTGAGCAGTTCTTC.

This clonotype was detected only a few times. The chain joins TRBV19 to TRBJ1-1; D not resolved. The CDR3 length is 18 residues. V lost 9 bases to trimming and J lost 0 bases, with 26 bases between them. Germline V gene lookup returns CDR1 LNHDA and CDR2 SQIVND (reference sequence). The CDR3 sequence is CASTKFAVTRTLNTEAFF. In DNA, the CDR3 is TGTGCCAGCACAAAATTCGCCGTAACCCGGACGTTGAACACTGAAGCTTTCTTT.

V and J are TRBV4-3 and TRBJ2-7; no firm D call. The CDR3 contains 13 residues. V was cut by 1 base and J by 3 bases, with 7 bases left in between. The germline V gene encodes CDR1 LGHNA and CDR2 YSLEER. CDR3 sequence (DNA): TGCGCCAGCAGCCAAGGACGCTACTACGAGCAGTACTTC. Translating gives CASSQGRYYEQYF.

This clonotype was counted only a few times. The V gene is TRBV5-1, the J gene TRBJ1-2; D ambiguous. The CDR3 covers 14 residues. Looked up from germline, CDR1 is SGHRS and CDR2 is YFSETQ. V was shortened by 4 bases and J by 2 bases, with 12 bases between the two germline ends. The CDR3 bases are TGCGCCAGCAGCCCTGGGGTTGTGAACTATGGCTACACCTTC. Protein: CASSPGVVNYGYTF.

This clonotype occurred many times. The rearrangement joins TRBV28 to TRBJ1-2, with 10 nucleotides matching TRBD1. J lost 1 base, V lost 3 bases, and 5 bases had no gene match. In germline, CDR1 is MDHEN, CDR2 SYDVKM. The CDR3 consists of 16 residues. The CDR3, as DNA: TGTGCCAGCAGTTTTTTCCGGACAGGGGGTAACTATGGCTACACCTTC. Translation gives CASSFFRTGGNYGYTF.

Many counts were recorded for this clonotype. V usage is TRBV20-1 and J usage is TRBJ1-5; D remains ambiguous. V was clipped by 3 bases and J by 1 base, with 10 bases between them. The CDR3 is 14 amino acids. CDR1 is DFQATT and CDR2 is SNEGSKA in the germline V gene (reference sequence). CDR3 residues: CSARRVRSNQPQHF. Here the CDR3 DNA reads TGCAGTGCTAGGAGGGTTCGGAGCAATCAGCCCCAGCATTTT.

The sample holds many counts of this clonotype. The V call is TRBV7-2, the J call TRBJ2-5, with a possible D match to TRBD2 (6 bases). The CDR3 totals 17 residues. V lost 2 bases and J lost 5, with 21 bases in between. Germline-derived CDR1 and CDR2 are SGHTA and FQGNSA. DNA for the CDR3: TGTGCCAGCAGCTTAAAGAGGGGCAGTCGCGCGGGGGAGACCCAGTACTTC. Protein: CASSLKRGSRAGETQYF.

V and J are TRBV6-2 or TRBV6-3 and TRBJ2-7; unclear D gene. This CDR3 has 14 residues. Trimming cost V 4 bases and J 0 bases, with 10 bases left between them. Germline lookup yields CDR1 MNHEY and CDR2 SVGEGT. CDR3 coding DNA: TGTGCCAGCAGTTTGGACGGAAGCTCCTACGAGCAGTACTTC. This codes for CASSLDGSSYEQYF.

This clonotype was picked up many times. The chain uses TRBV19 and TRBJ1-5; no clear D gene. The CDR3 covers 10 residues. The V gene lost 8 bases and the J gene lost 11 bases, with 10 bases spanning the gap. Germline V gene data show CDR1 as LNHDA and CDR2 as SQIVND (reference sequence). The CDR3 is CASGNEAQHF. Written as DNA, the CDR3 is TGTGCCAGTGGGAACGAGGCCCAGCATTTT. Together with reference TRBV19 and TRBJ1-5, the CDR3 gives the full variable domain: DGGITQSPKYLFRKEGQNVTLSCEQNLNHDAMYWYRQDPGQGLRLIYYSQIVNDFQKGDIAEGYSVSREKKESFPLTVTSAQKNPTAFYLCASGNEAQHFGDGTRLSIL.

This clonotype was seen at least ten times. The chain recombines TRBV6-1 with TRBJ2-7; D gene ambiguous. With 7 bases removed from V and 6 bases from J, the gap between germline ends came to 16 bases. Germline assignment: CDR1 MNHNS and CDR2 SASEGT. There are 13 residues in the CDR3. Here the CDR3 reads CASNPIGLSEQYF. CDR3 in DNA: TGTGCCAGCAACCCCATCGGGCTCTCCGAGCAGTACTTC.